This passage covers 10 T cell receptor beta chains from one sample sequenced in a study of blood T cell repertoires in COVID-19. The assay was immunoSEQ multiplex PCR, and TCRdb's table has in-frame clones only and misses some. This repertoire shows 250,000 to 350,000 clones, approximately 90% found once; its top ten account for about 2%. The sample consisted of peripheral blood. The receptors here all came from a man aged 18-30 years with active or convalescent COVID-19.

The rearrangement links TRBV7-9 to TRBJ1-1; tentative D call: TRBD1 (5 bases). CDR1 is SEHNR and CDR2 is FQNEAQ in the germline V gene (reference sequence). Trimming removed 5 bases at V and 4 bases at J, with 11 bases between. The CDR3 is 13 residues long. CDR3: CASSQRQFTEAFF. Here the CDR3 DNA reads TGTGCCAGCAGCCAGCGACAGTTCACTGAAGCTTTCTTT.

The chain employs TRBV3-1 (or the pseudogene TRBV3-2) and TRBJ1-1; 8 bases map to TRBD1. Germline V gives CDR1 LGHDT, CDR2 YNNKEL (reference sequence). Germline trimming cut 5 bases from V and 1 base from J; bases unmatched to any gene: 3. This CDR3 contains 14 residues. This CDR3 reads CASSVDRANTEAFF. The CDR3 DNA sequence: TGTGCCAGCAGCGTGGACAGGGCGAACACTGAAGCTTTCTTT.

This chain links TRBV4-3 with TRBJ2-1; D is perhaps TRBD1 (5 bases). With 1 base removed from V and 3 bases from J, the gap between germline ends came to 10 bases. Germline V gene sequence: CDR1 LGHNA, CDR2 YSLEER. The length of the CDR3 is 15 residues. Written as DNA, the CDR3 is TGCGCCAGCAGCCAAGTATGGCAGGGCTACAATGAGCAGTTCTTC. Its translation is CASSQVWQGYNEQFF.

The chain recombines TRBV27 with TRBJ1-4; D is possibly TRBD1 (5 bases). CDR3 length: 15 residues. Trimming took off 4 bases at V and 8 bases at J, with 17 bases between the two ends. Germline loops: CDR1 MNHEY, CDR2 SMNVEV (reference sequence). Here the CDR3 DNA reads TGTGCCAGCAGTTCGGGGGACTTCAGTCGGGAAAAACTGTTTTTT. Its translation is CASSSGDFSREKLFF.

This clone was seen more than once but under ten times. This chain connects TRBV3-1 (or the pseudogene TRBV3-2) to TRBJ1-1; D is unclear. The CDR3 consists of 13 residues. V lost 4 bases and J 11 bases, leaving 17 bases between the germline ends. CDR1 and CDR2 (germline): LGHDT, YNNKEL (reference sequence). This CDR3 reads CASSRTYREAAFF. The DNA for the CDR3 is TGTGCCAGCAGCCGCACCTACCGGGAGGCGGCTTTCTTT.

This clone was seen once. This rearrangement joins TRBV7-2 to TRBJ1-5; 10 bases map to TRBD1. The CDR3 is made up of 15 amino acids. Germline trimming cut 3 bases from V and 5 bases from J; bases unmatched to any gene: 4. The germline V gene has CDR1 SGHTA and CDR2 FQGNSA. The CDR3 DNA follows: TGTGCCAGCAGCTTTGTGGGGACAGGGGATCAGCCCCAGCATTTT. It yields the protein CASSFVGTGDQPQHF.

The gene calls are TRBV18 and TRBJ2-7; perhaps TRBD1 as D (5 bases). Trimming pared 4 bases from V and 5 bases from J, leaving 27 bases between. The CDR3 runs 18 residues. Germline V gives CDR1 KGHSH, CDR2 LQKENI. The CDR3 is CASSLQIGQLTKGNEQYF. CDR3 in DNA: TGTGCCAGCTCACTTCAAATAGGTCAGCTCACCAAGGGGAACGAGCAGTACTTC.

This rearrangement joins TRBV5-1 to TRBJ1-2, with 8 bases that match TRBD1. This CDR3 comprises 16 residues. Germline loops: CDR1 SGHRS, CDR2 YFSETQ. J was trimmed by 5 bases and V by 6 bases; bases with no gene match: 15. The CDR3 DNA is TGCGCCAGCACCCTGACAGGGGCAATAGGCCCTTATGGCTACACCTTC. It translates to CASTLTGAIGPYGYTF.

The gene calls are TRBV10-3 and TRBJ1-6; 11 bases fit TRBD1. The V segment lost 4 bases and the J segment 10 bases; nucleotides outside the gene matches: 6. Per germline, CDR1 ENHRY and CDR2 SYGVKD. This CDR3 is 15 amino acids long. The CDR3 sequence: CAISVGQGDFSPLHF. The CDR3 DNA reads as TGTGCCATCAGTGTGGGACAGGGGGATTTCTCACCCCTCCACTTT.

The chain links TRBV29-1 to TRBJ2-7; 10 bases align to TRBD2. The V gene's germline CDR1 is SQVTM and CDR2 ANQGSEA. Trimming removed 7 bases from V and 5 bases from J; junction bases left unmatched: 14. CDR3 length: 15 amino acids. The CDR3 DNA is TGCAGCGCCTCCCTTCTAGCGGGAGCTCGCCACGAGCAGTACTTC. It encodes CSASLLAGARHEQYF.